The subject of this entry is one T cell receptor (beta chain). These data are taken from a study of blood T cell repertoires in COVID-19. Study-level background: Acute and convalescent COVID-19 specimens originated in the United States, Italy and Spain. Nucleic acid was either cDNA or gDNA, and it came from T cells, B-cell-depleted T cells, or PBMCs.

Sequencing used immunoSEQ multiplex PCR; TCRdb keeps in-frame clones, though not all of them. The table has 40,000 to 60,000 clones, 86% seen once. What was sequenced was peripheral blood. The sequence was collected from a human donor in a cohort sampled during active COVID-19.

In nucleotides, the CDR3 is TGTGCCAGTATCCGCGGAGATGACAGGGGGAAACTGTTTTTT. This translates into CASIRGDDRGKLFF. V is TRBV28 and J is TRBJ1-4, with 9 bases that match TRBD1. In germline, CDR1 is MDHEN, CDR2 SYDVKM. This CDR3 spans 14 amino acids. V was pared by 9 bases and J by 11 bases, with 13 bases of the junction left unmatched.